This TCR beta chain derives from a study of blood T cell repertoires in COVID-19. Study summary: Both acute and convalescent COVID-19 samples were obtained from the United States, Italy and Spain.

Per the original methods: Amplification with reference gene primers provided the estimates of nucleated cell counts. Repertoires were generated with immunoSEQ multiplex PCR, while TCRdb's copy carries only in-frame clones and drops some. The V and J calls and the clone size are those of that table, but D and trimming were determined from the DNA. The top ten hold approximately 6.7% of the sample, which has about 190,000 clones, 89% seen once. The CDR3 is made up of 13 amino acids. The V and J ends lost 5 bases and 4 bases, in that order; junction bases with no gene match: 4. Germline CDR1 and CDR2: SGHTA and FQGNSA.

The sequenced sample consisted of peripheral blood. This sequence joins TRBV7-2 and TRBJ2-7, with 8 positions matching TRBD1. The sequence came from a man between 40 and 49 years old with acute or convalescent COVID-19. The CDR3 DNA sequence: TGTGCCAGCAGCAAGGGGGACAGGTACGAGCAGTACTTC. Translating gives CASSKGDRYEQYF.